The present T cell receptor beta chain was sequenced within a study of shared clonotypes between healthy human individuals. Only in-frame clones appear in the TCRdb table, and some are missing; sequencing was by immunoSEQ multiplex PCR. The data show under 1,100,000 clones, more than 65% seen once. This TCR came from a man aged 18 to 30 in good health. Sequencing input: memory CD4+ T cells sorted from blood. The sample's subset: CD45RA-negative fraction.

The CDR3 region is CASSLTSGGGTDTQYF. The CDR3 nucleotides are TGTGCCAGCAGCCTGACTAGCGGGGGGGGCACAGATACGCAGTATTTT. This sequence joins TRBV7-3 and TRBJ2-3; 14 bases match TRBD2. Germline assignment: CDR1 SGHTA and CDR2 FQGTGA. V shed 5 bases, J shed 1 base, and the junction held 2 bases outside the gene matches. CDR3 size: 16 residues.